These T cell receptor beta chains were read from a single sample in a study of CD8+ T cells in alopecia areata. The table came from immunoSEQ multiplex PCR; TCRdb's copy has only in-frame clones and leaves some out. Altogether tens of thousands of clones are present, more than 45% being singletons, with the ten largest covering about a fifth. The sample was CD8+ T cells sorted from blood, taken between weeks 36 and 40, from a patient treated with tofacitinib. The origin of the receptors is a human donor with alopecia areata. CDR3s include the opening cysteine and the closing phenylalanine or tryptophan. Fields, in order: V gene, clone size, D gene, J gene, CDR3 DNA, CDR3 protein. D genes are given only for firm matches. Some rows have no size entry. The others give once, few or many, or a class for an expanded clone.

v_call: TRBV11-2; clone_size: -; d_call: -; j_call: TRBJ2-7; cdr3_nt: TGTGCCAGCAGCGTCGCCTACGAGCAGTACTTC; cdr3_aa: CASSVAYEQYF
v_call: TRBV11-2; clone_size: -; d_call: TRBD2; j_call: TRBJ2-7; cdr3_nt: TGTGCCAGCAGCTTAGGTCCAGCGGGAGGCCCCTACGAGCAGTACTTC; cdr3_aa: CASSLGPAGGPYEQYF
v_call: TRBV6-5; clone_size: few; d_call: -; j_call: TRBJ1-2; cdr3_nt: TGTGCCAGCAGTTCGTCACAGGCTAACTATGGCTACACCTTC; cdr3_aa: CASSSSQANYGYTF
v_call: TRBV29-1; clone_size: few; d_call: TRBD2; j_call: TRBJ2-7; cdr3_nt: TGCAGCGTTGAGGGAGGGGACCCTTACGAGCAGTACTTC; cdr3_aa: CSVEGGDPYEQYF
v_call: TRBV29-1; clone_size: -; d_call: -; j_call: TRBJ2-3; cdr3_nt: TGCAGCGTCGTACAGGGAAGGGTGGCAGATACGCAGTATTTT; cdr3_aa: CSVVQGRVADTQYF
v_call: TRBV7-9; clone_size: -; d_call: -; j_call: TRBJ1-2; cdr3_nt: TGTGCCAGCAGCCACGTAACTAGCGGGGGCTATGGCTACACCTTC; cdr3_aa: CASSHVTSGGYGYTF
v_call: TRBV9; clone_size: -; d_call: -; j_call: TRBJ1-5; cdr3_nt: TGTGCCAGCAGCGTAGGACAGGCTAGCAATCAGCCCCAGCATTTT; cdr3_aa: CASSVGQASNQPQHF
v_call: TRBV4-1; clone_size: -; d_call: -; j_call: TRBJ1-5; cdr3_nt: TGCGCCAGCAGCCAAGACAGGGTTTCTGGTCAGCCCCAGCATTTT; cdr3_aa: CASSQDRVSGQPQHF
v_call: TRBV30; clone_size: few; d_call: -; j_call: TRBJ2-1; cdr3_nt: TGTGCCTGGAGTCTCGGGAGCTCCTACAATGAGCAGTTCTTC; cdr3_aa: CAWSLGSSYNEQFF
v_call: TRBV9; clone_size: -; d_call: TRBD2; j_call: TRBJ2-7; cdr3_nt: TGTGCCAGCAGCCTTAGCGGGACCGCCTACGAGCAGTACTTC; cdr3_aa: CASSLSGTAYEQYF
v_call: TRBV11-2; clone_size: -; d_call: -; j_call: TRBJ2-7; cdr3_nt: TGTGCCAGCAGCTTTGGGACTGCCTACGAGCAGTACTTC; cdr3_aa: CASSFGTAYEQYF
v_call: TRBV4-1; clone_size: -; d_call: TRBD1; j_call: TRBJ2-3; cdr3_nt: TGCGCCAGCAGCCGCCTTCCGGGACAGGGGGCAACAGATACGCAGTATTTT; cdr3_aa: CASSRLPGQGATDTQYF
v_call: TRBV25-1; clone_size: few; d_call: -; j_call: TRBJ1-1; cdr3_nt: TGTGCCAGCAGCGCAGGGGAGAGCACTGAAGCTTTCTTT; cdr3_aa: CASSAGESTEAFF
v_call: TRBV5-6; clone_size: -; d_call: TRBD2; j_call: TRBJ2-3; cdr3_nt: TGTGCCAGCAGCCTTGGAGGACTAGCGGGTTTCACAGATACGCAGTATTTT; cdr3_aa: CASSLGGLAGFTDTQYF
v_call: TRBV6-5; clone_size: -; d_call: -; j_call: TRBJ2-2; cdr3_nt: TGTGCCAGCAGTTACTCCCCGAACACCGGGGAGCTGTTTTTT; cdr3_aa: CASSYSPNTGELFF
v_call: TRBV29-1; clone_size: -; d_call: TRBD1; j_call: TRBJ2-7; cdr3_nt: TGCAGCGTTGAATCGGACCATCCCGGGACAGGGATCTACGAGCAGTACTTC; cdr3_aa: CSVESDHPGTGIYEQYF
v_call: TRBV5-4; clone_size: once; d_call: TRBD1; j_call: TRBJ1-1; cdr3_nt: TGTGCCAGCAGCTTGGTAGCAGGGGGGAACACTGAAGCTTTCTTT; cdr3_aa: CASSLVAGGNTEAFF
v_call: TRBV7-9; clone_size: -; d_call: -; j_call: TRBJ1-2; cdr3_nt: TGTGCCAGCAGCATGGACAGAGTCTATGGCTACACCTTC; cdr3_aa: CASSMDRVYGYTF
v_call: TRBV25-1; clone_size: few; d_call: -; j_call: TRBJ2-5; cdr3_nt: TGTGCCAGCAGTCCGGGGCTCCGGGGGACCCAGTACTTC; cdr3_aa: CASSPGLRGTQYF
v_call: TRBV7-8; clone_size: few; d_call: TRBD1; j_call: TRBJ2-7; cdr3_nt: TGTGCCAGCAGCTTAAGTTCGGCAGGGGGCTCCTACGAGCAGTACTTC; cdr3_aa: CASSLSSAGGSYEQYF
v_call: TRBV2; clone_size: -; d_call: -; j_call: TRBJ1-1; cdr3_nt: TGTGCCAGCAGTGGGTTGAACACTGAAGCTTTCTTT; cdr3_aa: CASSGLNTEAFF
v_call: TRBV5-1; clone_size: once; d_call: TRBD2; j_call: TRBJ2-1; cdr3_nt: TGCGCCAGCAGCTTGGTAGCGGGGCACAATGAGCAGTTCTTC; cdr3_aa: CASSLVAGHNEQFF
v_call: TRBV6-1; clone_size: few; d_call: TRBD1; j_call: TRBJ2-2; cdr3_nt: TGTGCCAGCAGTGAGGATACAGGGGAAACCGGGGAGCTGTTTTTT; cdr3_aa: CASSEDTGETGELFF
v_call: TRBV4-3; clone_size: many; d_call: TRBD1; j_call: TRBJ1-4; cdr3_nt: TGCGCCAGCAGCCCCAATACCGGGACAGGGAATGAAAAACTGTTTTTT; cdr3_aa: CASSPNTGTGNEKLFF
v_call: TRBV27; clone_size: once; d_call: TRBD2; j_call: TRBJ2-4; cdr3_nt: TGTGCCAGCAGCCCACGAGCGGGGGCTGCGACCCTTCACATTCAGTACTTC; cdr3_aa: CASSPRAGAATLHIQYF
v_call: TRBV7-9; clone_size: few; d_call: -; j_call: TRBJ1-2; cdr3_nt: TGTGCCAGCAGTCAGATGCTGAGTTCGAAGGATGGCTACACCTTC; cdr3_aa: CASSQMLSSKDGYTF
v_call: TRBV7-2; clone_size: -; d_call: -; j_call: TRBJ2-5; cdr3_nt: TGTGCCAGCAGCCTCCCAGGGGGGGAGGGGGGAGAGACCCAGTACTTC; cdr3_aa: CASSLPGGEGGETQYF
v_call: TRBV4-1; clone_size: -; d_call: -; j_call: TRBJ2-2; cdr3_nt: TGCGCCAGCAGCCAAAACCCCCCCCGGGGCGCCTGGGACACCGGGGAGCTGTTTTTT; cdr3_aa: CASSQNPPRGAWDTGELFF
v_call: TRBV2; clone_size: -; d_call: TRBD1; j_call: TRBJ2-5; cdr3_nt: TGTGCCAGCAGCACTGACAGGGGTTGGGAGACCCAGTACTTC; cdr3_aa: CASSTDRGWETQYF
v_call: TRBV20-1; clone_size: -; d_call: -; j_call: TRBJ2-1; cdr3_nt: TGCAGTGCTAGATGGGGCGGTGAGCAGTTCTTC; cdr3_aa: CSARWGGEQFF
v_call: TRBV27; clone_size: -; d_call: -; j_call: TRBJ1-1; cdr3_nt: TGTGCCAGCAGTTTATCGGCGGGAACTAACACTGAAGCTTTCTTT; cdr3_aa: CASSLSAGTNTEAFF
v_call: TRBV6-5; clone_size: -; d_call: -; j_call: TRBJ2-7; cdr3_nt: TGTGCCAGCAGTTCCTCTGGGTACGAGCAGTACTTC; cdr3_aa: CASSSSGYEQYF
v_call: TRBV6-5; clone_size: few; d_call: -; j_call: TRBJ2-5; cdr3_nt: TGTGCCAGCAGTTACTCGTTTTTGGAGACCCAGTACTTC; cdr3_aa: CASSYSFLETQYF
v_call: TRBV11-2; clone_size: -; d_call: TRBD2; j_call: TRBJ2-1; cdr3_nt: TGTGCCAGCAGCTTAGCCGGGAGGGGATACAATGAGCAGTTCTTC; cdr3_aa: CASSLAGRGYNEQFF
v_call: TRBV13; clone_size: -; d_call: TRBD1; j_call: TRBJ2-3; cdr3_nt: TGTGCCAGCAGCACTGACAGGGGCCGCACAGATACGCAGTATTTT; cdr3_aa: CASSTDRGRTDTQYF
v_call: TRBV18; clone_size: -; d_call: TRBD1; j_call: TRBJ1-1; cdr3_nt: TGTGCCAGCTCACCAGACAGGGGGTCTGAAGCTTTCTTT; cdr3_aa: CASSPDRGSEAFF
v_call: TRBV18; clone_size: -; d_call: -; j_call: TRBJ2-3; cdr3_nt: TGTGCCAGCTCACCCGAGGCGAACACAGATACGCAGTATTTT; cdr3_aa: CASSPEANTDTQYF
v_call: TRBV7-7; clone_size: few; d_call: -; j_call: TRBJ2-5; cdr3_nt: TGTGCTAGCAGCTTAGCGGTTCAAGAGACCCAGTACTTC; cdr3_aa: CASSLAVQETQYF
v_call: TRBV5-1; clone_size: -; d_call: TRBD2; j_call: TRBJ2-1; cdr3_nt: TGCGCCAGCAGCTTGGTTCCTAGCGGGGGGACCAATGAGCAGTTCTTC; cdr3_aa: CASSLVPSGGTNEQFF
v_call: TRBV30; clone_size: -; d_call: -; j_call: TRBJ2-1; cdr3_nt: TGTGCCTGGAGTGTACTCGGGTACAATGAGCAGTTCTTC; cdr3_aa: CAWSVLGYNEQFF
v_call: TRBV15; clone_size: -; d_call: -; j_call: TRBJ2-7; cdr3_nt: TGTGCCACCAGCTTACCGGGCCTGAACTACGAGCAGTACTTC; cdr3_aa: CATSLPGLNYEQYF
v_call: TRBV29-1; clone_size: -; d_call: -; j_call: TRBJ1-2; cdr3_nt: TGCAGCGTCCCCCCGGGGGTGGACTATGGCTACACCTTC; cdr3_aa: CSVPPGVDYGYTF
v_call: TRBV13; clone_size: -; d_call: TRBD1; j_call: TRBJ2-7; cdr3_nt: TGTGCCAGCTCCCGGGACAGCTCCTACGAGCAGTACTTC; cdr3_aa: CASSRDSSYEQYF
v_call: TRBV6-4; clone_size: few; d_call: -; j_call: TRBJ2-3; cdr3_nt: TGTGCCAGCAGTAGCGGGAGCACAGATACGCAGTATTTT; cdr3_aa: CASSSGSTDTQYF
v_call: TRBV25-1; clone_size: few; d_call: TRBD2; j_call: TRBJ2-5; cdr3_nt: TGTGCCAGCAGTGAAGGGTCAATAGCGGGAGTTCCGCGAGAGACCCAGTACTTC; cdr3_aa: CASSEGSIAGVPRETQYF